A selection of T cell receptor beta chains follows, all from one sample in a study of molecular identifiers for immune sequencing clone quantification. Each CDR3 protein is one row after TCRdb ran MiXCR on the PCR reads. In the table there are approximately 680,000 distinct CDR3 sequences, roughly 25% of which are singletons. Sequenced input: naive CD8+ T cells from blood, with Jurkat cell RNA spiked in. All receptors come from a human donor in good health. Some libraries in this study had Jurkat cell RNA spiked in. Both conserved end residues are part of each CDR3. The D gene is left open where the match is weak. The size entry is marked missing in some rows and otherwise reads once, few, many or a size class.

-,TRBJ2-7,many,TRBV30,CAWSSTYEQYF,TGTGCCTGGAGTTCGACCTACGAGCAGTACTTC
-,TRBJ1-3,-,TRBV13,CASSAGLSSGNTIYF,TGTGCCAGCAGCGCCGGACTTAGCTCTGGAAACACCATATATTTT
TRBD2,TRBJ2-5,-,TRBV6-6,CASRSPGLGMETQYF,TGTGCCAGCAGATCACCGGGACTAGGGATGGAGACCCAGTACTTC
TRBD2,TRBJ2-2,-,TRBV9,CARSPFSGAPGALFF,TGTGCCCGCAGCCCCTTTAGCGGGGCCCCCGGGGCGCTGTTTTTT
-,TRBJ1-1,-,TRBV30,CALDDRLNTEAFF,TGTGCCTTGGATGACAGGCTGAACACTGAAGCTTTCTTT
-,TRBJ2-3,many,TRBV30,CAWSVLRTDTQYF,TGTGCCTGGAGTGTACTCCGCACAGATACGCAGTATTTT
TRBD2,TRBJ2-1,-,TRBV2,CASIQGLAGASSSYNEQFF,TGTGCCAGCATACAGGGACTAGCGGGGGCTAGTAGCTCCTACAATGAGCAGTTCTTC
-,TRBJ1-1,-,TRBV4-3,CPSSPWFRGGTEAFF,TGCCCCAGCAGCCCCTGGTTCCGGGGAGGCACTGAAGCTTTCTTT
-,TRBJ2-7,many,TRBV4-1,CASSQDAGGLPEQYF,TGCGCCAGCAGCCAAGATGCGGGTGGACTCCCCGAGCAGTACTTC
-,TRBJ2-2,few,TRBV29-1,CSVRLADPNTGELVF,TGCAGCGTAAGGCTCGCGGACCCGAACACCGGGGAGCTGGTTTTT
-,TRBJ1-5,many,TRBV6-2/TRBV6-3,CASSARPISDRNNQPQHF,TGTGCCAGCAGTGCCCGGCCGATTAGTGACAGGAATAATCAGCCCCAGCATTTT
TRBD2,TRBJ2-7,many,TRBV20-1,CSAPRTSGGYEQYF,TGCAGTGCTCCCCGGACTAGCGGGGGCTACGAGCAGTACTTC
-,TRBJ2-7,-,TRBV12-3/TRBV12-4,CASSPRTVPYEQYF,TGTGCCAGCAGTCCCCGGACAGTACCCTACGAGCAGTACTTC
-,TRBJ1-5,many,TRBV9,CASSGGANQPQHF,TGTGCCAGCAGCGGAGGGGCAAATCAGCCCCAGCATTTT
TRBD1,TRBJ1-2,-,TRBV5-1,CASSTGQGWGYGYTF,TGCGCCAGCAGCACCGGACAGGGCTGGGGCTATGGCTACACCTTC
TRBD1,TRBJ2-2,-,TRBV2,CASRQPDRATGELFF,TGTGCCAGCAGACAACCGGACAGGGCGACCGGGGAGCTGTTTTTT
-,TRBJ2-7,many,TRBV7-9,CASSPRDGSSYEQYF,TGTGCCAGCAGCCCACGGGACGGGAGCTCCTACGAGCAGTACTTC
-,TRBJ2-3,few,TRBV7-9,CASSLIVTPNTDTQYF,TGTGCCAGCAGCTTAATAGTGACTCCTAACACAGATACGCAGTATTTT
-,TRBJ2-1,few,TRBV10-1,CASSDLGGEQFF,TGCGCCAGCAGTGACTTAGGAGGTGAGCAGTTCTTC
-,TRBJ2-1,few,TRBV7-9,CASSLSFEQFF,TGTGCCAGCAGCTTATCTTTTGAGCAGTTCTTC
TRBD1,TRBJ1-1,many,TRBV6-6,CASSRPDRVRPTTNTEAFF,TGTGCCAGCAGTCGTCCCGACAGGGTCCGGCCGACCACAAACACTGAAGCTTTCTTT
-,TRBJ2-7,many,TRBV20-1,CSARDPQGIASYEQYF,TGCAGTGCTAGAGACCCCCAGGGCATCGCATCCTACGAGCAGTACTTC
-,TRBJ2-5,-,TRBV7-6,CASSILPPRPTGEQETQYF,TGTGCCAGCAGCATCCTCCCCCCCCGGCCGACAGGAGAACAAGAGACCCAGTACTTC
TRBD1,TRBJ2-2,few,TRBV28,CASSRDRVTGELFF,TGTGCCAGCAGCCGGGACAGGGTCACCGGGGAGCTGTTTTTT
-,TRBJ1-1,many,TRBV7-8,CASSPPYTEAFF,TGTGCCAGCAGCCCTCCATACACTGAAGCTTTCTTT
-,TRBJ2-7,few,TRBV5-1,CASSLDQNTYYEQYF,TGCGCCAGCAGCTTGGACCAAAACACCTACTACGAGCAGTACTTC
TRBD2,TRBJ2-5,few,TRBV28,CASSLLTSGRGETQYF,TGTGCCAGCAGTTTACTGACTAGCGGGAGGGGTGAGACCCAGTACTTC
-,TRBJ2-5,many,TRBV23-1,CASSDRAQETQYF,TGCGCCAGCAGTGACAGAGCCCAAGAGACCCAGTACTTC
-,TRBJ2-6,many,TRBV9,CASSVGRTWNGANVLTF,TGTGCCAGCAGCGTAGGGAGGACTTGGAACGGGGCCAACGTCCTGACTTTC
TRBD2,TRBJ2-5,many,TRBV28,CASSLISLAGGEETQYF,TGTGCCAGCAGTCTTATCAGCCTAGCGGGAGGGGAAGAGACCCAGTACTTC
-,TRBJ2-7,few,TRBV4-3,CASSQDLAPQGTYEQYF,TGCGCCAGCAGCCAAGATCTAGCCCCCCAGGGCACCTACGAGCAGTACTTC
-,TRBJ2-2,-,TRBV9,CASSVGGAGGELLF,TGTGCCAGCAGCGTAGGCGGCGCCGGCGGGGAGCTGTTGTTT
-,TRBJ1-1,many,TRBV28,CASSWRGKTNTEAFF,TGTGCCAGCAGTTGGCGGGGAAAGACGAACACTGAAGCTTTCTTT
-,TRBJ1-6,many,TRBV7-2,CASSALGGPLHF,TGTGCCAGCAGCGCGCTTGGCGGACCCCTCCACTTT
-,TRBJ2-3,many,TRBV19,CASASLSTDTQYF,TGTGCCAGCGCCTCGCTTAGCACAGATACGCAGTATTTT
-,TRBJ2-7,few,TRBV29-1,CSVEEGHNYEQYF,TGCAGCGTTGAAGAGGGACATAACTACGAGCAGTACTTC
TRBD1,TRBJ1-2,few,TRBV5-6,CASSLGGQVVYGYTF,TGTGCCAGCAGCTTGGGAGGACAGGTTGTCTATGGCTACACCTTC
-,TRBJ2-3,-,TRBV6-5,CASSYSADYTDAQYF,TGTGCCAGCAGTTACTCGGCGGACTACACAGATGCGCAGTATTTT
-,TRBJ2-3,many,TRBV6-5,CASSLGHFTDTQYF,TGTGCCAGCAGTTTAGGACACTTCACAGATACGCAGTATTTT
-,TRBJ2-4,few,TRBV7-7,CASSLEQKTLMAKNIQYF,TGTGCTAGCAGCTTAGAGCAAAAGACCTTGATGGCCAAAAACATTCAGTACTTC
-,TRBJ2-7,many,TRBV20-1,CSAQDSNSYEQYF,TGCAGTGCACAAGACTCCAACTCCTACGAGCAGTACTTC
-,TRBJ2-5,-,TRBV9,CASNGGPSGLVRAPQYF,TGTGCCAGCAACGGGGGGCCTAGCGGCCTCGTGAGAGCGCCCCAGTACTTC
TRBD1,TRBJ1-1,-,TRBV7-9,CASSLSKAGGGPEAFF,TGTGCCAGCAGCTTAAGCAAAGCAGGGGGGGGTCCTGAAGCTTTCTTT
TRBD2,TRBJ2-7,few,TRBV20-1,CSARGLAGTDSYEQYF,TGCAGTGCTAGAGGACTAGCGGGTACCGACTCCTACGAGCAGTACTTC
-,TRBJ2-7,few,TRBV28,CASSLIRNSYEQYF,TGTGCCAGCAGTCTTATACGAAACTCCTACGAGCAGTACTTC
TRBD1,TRBJ2-7,-,TRBV5-1,CASGFPGQGVYEQYF,TGCGCCAGCGGCTTCCCGGGACAGGGAGTCTACGAGCAGTACTTC
TRBD1,TRBJ1-6,few,TRBV27,CASSLGTGELPLHF,TGTGCCAGCAGTCTAGGGACAGGGGAATTACCCCTCCACTTT